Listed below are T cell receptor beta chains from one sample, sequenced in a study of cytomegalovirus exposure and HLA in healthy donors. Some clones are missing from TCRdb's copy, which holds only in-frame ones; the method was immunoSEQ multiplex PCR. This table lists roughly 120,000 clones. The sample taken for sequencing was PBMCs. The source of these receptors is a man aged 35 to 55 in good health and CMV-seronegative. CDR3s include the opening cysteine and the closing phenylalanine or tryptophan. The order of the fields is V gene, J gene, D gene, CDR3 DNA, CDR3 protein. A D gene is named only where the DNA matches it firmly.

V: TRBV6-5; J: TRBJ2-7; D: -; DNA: TGTGCCAGCAGCCGTCGGACAGTCGGCATCTACGAGCAGTACTTC; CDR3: CASSRRTVGIYEQYF
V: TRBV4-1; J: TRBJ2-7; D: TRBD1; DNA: TGCGCCAGCAGCCAAGTGGAAACAGGGGGTCCCTACGAGCAGTACTTC; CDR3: CASSQVETGGPYEQYF
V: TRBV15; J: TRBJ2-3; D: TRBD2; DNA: TGTGCCACCAGCAGAGTGAGTTTTAGCGGGAGGGCAGATACGCAGTATTTT; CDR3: CATSRVSFSGRADTQYF
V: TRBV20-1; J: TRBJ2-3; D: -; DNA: TGCAGTGCCCCCTCGGGGGATACGCAGTATTTT; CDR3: CSAPSGDTQYF
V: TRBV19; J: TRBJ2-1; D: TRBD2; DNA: TGTGCCAGTAGTACTAGCGGGAATAGAAATGAGCAGTTCTTC; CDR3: CASSTSGNRNEQFF
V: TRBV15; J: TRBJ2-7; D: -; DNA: TGTGCCACCAGCATTAAGATGGGCCCTTCCTACGAGCAGTACTTC; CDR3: CATSIKMGPSYEQYF
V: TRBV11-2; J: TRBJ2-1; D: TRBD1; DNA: TGTGCCAGCAGCTTAGGGGTCCTGGCAGGGGGCCCCCAGGAGGAAGGGCGGTTCTTC; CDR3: CASSLGVLAGGPQEEGRFF
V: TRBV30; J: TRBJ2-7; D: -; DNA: TGTGCCTGGAACTCCGGACAATACGAGCAGTACTTC; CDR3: CAWNSGQYEQYF
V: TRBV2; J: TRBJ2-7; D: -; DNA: TGTGCCAGCAGTAAATACGGGACATCTGACCGCCTTCTCTCCTACGAGCAGTACTTC; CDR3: CASSKYGTSDRLLSYEQYF
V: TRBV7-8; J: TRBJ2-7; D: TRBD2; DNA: TGTGCCAGCAGCCGCATTGGACTAGTCGGCGAGCAGTACTTC; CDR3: CASSRIGLVGEQYF
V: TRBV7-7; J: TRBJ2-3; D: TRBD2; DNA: TGTGCTAGCAGCTTAGCTGCGGGAGGGACAGATACGCAGTATTTT; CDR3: CASSLAAGGTDTQYF
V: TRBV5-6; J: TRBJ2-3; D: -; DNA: TGTGCCAGCAGCTTGCTAGCAGGTTTAAACACAGATACGCAGTATTTT; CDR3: CASSLLAGLNTDTQYF
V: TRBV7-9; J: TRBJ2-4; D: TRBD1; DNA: TGTGCCAGCAGCGGCCGGGACAGGGTGGTGTACTTC; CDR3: CASSGRDRVVYF
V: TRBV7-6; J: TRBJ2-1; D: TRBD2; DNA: TGTGCCAGCAGTCCTACTAGCGGACGATACAATGAGCAGTTCTTC; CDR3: CASSPTSGRYNEQFF
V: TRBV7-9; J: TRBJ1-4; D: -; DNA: TGTGCCAGCAGCTTAGAAACAGGTGAAAAACTGTTTTTT; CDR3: CASSLETGEKLFF
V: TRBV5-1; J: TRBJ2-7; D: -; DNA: TGCGCCAGCAGCCCGTTCCGGGACTGGACTGGGGAGCAGTACTTC; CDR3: CASSPFRDWTGEQYF
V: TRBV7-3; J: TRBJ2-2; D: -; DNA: TGTGCCAGCAGCTTAAGAATTCGGGGTTCGGGCACCGGGGAGCTGTTTTTT; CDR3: CASSLRIRGSGTGELFF
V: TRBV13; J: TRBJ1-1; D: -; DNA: TGTGCCAGCAGCCATACAGGGACACAGAACACTGAAGCTTTCTTT; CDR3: CASSHTGTQNTEAFF